The clone carrying this T cell receptor beta chain was found many times. Germline V gives CDR1 SGHTA, CDR2 FQGNSA. The V end was cut by 5 bases, the J end by 2 bases, with 6 bases between. This CDR3 comprises 12 residues. In TCRdb, the reads were re-called with MiXCR into one record per CDR3 protein. The sample holds about 330,000 distinct CDR3 sequences, over 7.5% seen once. The entry originates in a study of T cell repertoires in cytomegalovirus infection. The chain couples TRBV7-2 to TRBJ2-5; D is unresolved. The sequence derives from a human donor in good health (CMV status not recorded). Some clones in this sample may be carry-over from other donors' samples. Sequencing was done on a sample of PBMCs. In nucleotides, the CDR3 is TGTGCCAGCAGCCTCCCTCAAGAGACCCAGTACTTC. Its protein product is CASSLPQETQYF.